The next 4 T cell receptor beta chains were all read from a single sample in a study of T-cell reconstitution after alpha-beta-depleted transplantation in children. Unique molecular identifiers were incorporated into the prepared TCRbeta library. Using its own MiXCR run on the PCR reads, TCRdb lists one record per CDR3 protein. The sample shows 300,000 to 400,000 distinct CDR3 sequences, 15% to 20% of them seen only once. The sample in question was PBMCs, mostly from graft donor cells, obtained 360 days after TCRalphabeta/CD19-depleted stem cell transplant. These receptors were taken from a male patient aged 2-15 years who had a stem cell transplant for acute lymphoblastic leukemia, so the T cells may come from the graft donor.

This sequence joins TRBV9 and TRBJ2-1, with D unclear. CDR3 length: 16 amino acids. Trimming removed 0 bases at V and 0 bases at J, with 10 bases between. Germline lookup yields CDR1 SGDLS and CDR2 YYNGEE. The CDR3 coding sequence is TGTGCCAGCAGCGTAGTTTCCCGAAGCTCCTACAATGAGCAGTTCTTC. As protein: CASSVVSRSSYNEQFF.

At least ten counts were recorded for this clonotype. The rearrangement links TRBV20-1 to TRBJ2-1; no reliable D call. In germline, CDR1 is DFQATT, CDR2 SNEGSKA (reference sequence). V was trimmed by 6 bases and J by 9 bases, leaving 12 bases between them. This CDR3 comprises 11 residues. DNA for the CDR3: TGCAGTGCACAGCGTAACCCTGAGCAGTTCTTC. It yields the protein CSAQRNPEQFF.

This clonotype was detected a few times. The chain couples TRBV7-9 to TRBJ2-1; D is uncertain. The CDR3 sequence is 13 residues long. The V and J ends lost 1 base and 4 bases respectively, with 5 bases between them. Germline V gives CDR1 SEHNR, CDR2 FQNEAQ (reference sequence). CDR3 coding DNA: TGTGCCAGCAGCTTAGATGCGTACAATGAGCAGTTCTTC. This encodes CASSLDAYNEQFF.

This clonotype was found a few times. The chain joins TRBV20-1 to TRBJ1-5; no definite D call. The CDR3 has 12 residues. The germline CDR1 and CDR2 sequences are DFQATT and SNEGSKA (reference sequence). The V end was cut by 6 bases, the J end by 4 bases, with 10 bases between. DNA for the CDR3: TGCAGTGCCCCCGGTAGTAATCAGCCCCAGCATTTT. It specifies CSAPGSNQPQHF.